Many counts were recorded for the clone carrying this TCR beta chain. This sample is part of a study of T-cell memory formation after mild COVID-19. TCRdb analysed the 5' RACE reads with MiXCR anew, one entry per CDR3 protein. The repertoire includes 150,000 or so distinct CDR3 sequences, about 14% of them detected once, and 13% to 15% sits in the top ten. This CDR3 spans 11 amino acids. The junction had 10 bases not matched to a gene; V was cut back by 7 bases and J by 11 bases. The germline V gene encodes CDR1 GTSNPN and CDR2 SVGIG (reference sequence). The chain employs TRBV30 and TRBJ2-7; the match to TRBD2 covers 8 bases. The clonotype comes from an adult woman who had mild COVID-19 (a few samples of this study predate the infection). Cell type and time point are not known. The sequencing sample was made of PBMCs or a T cell subset sorted from them (not recorded which). CDR3 amino acids: CALWGGGQKYF. The CDR3 bases are TGTGCCTTGTGGGGCGGGGGGCAGAAGTACTTC.